The 30 T cell receptor beta chains below come from one sample, sequenced in a study of blood T cell repertoires in COVID-19. Sequenced by immunoSEQ multiplex PCR; TCRdb stores in-frame clones only, minus some. The table shows 200,000 to 300,000 clones, with approximately 84% occurring only once. Sequencing was performed on peripheral blood. The receptors were gathered from a middle-aged man with acute or convalescent COVID-19.

The rearrangement uses TRBV6-4 and TRBJ2-7; tentative D call: TRBD1 (6 bases). The germline V and J ends were trimmed by 0 bases and 2 bases, with 8 bases remaining between them. Germline V gives CDR1 MRHNA, CDR2 SNTAGT. The CDR3 is 14 amino acids. The CDR3 region is CASSDSDSAYEQYF. In DNA form, the CDR3 reads TGTGCCAGCAGTGACTCGGACAGCGCCTACGAGCAGTACTTC.

The chain has TRBV7-6 and TRBJ1-5; TRBD1 aligns across 7 bases. The V segment lost 5 bases and the J segment 0 bases; nucleotides outside the gene matches: 13. The CDR3 length is 18 residues. CDR1 and CDR2 from the germline V gene are SGHVS and FNYEAQ. This chain's CDR3 is CASSLGTDGGYSNQPQHF. The CDR3 nucleotides are TGTGCCAGCAGCCTGGGGACAGATGGAGGCTATAGCAATCAGCCCCAGCATTTT.

Turning to this clone: This sample includes further DNA sequences coding for the same CDR3. This chain uses TRBV19 with TRBJ2-3; TRBD2 aligns across 8 bases. V trimming: 3 bases; J trimming: 4 bases; junction bases outside the gene matches: 3. The CDR3 has 14 residues. Germline CDR1 reads LNHDA; CDR2 reads SQIVND (reference sequence). The CDR3 coding sequence is TGTGCCAGTAGTATCTCGGGGGGGGCAGATACGCAGTATTTT. This encodes CASSISGGADTQYF.

The chain couples TRBV16 to TRBJ1-3; unclear D gene. CDR3 length: 15 residues. V dropped 2 bases and J dropped 0 bases, with 8 bases sitting between them. Germline CDR1 and CDR2: KGHSY and FQNENV. This CDR3 reads CASSQTAVSGNTIYF. As DNA, the CDR3 is TGTGCCAGCAGCCAAACGGCGGTCTCTGGAAACACCATATATTTT.

This CDR3 is CASSETGGYRGYTF. The CDR3 bases are TGTGCCAGCAGTGAAACAGGGGGCTATCGGGGCTACACCTTC. V and J are TRBV25-1 and TRBJ1-2, with 9 bases matching TRBD1. The germline V gene has CDR1 MGHDK and CDR2 SYGVNS. V was pared by 2 bases and J by 8 bases, with 6 bases of the junction left unmatched. CDR3 length: 14 residues.

The chain joins TRBV14 to TRBJ2-7; TRBD2 aligns across 14 bases. CDR1 and CDR2 from the germline V gene are SGHDN and FVKESK. J lost 5 bases, V lost 2 bases, and 5 bases had no gene match. There are 16 residues in the CDR3. CDR3 nucleotide sequence: TGTGCCAGCAGCCAATGGGGACTAGCGGGAGCCAACGAGCAGTACTTC. It yields the protein CASSQWGLAGANEQYF.

This clone was observed a single time. This chain uses TRBV15 with TRBJ1-2; D is unresolved. Germline loops: CDR1 LNHNV, CDR2 YYDKDF (reference sequence). V was clipped by 0 bases and J by 3 bases, with 11 bases between them. This CDR3 region has 15 residues. The CDR3 nucleotides are TGTGCCACCAGCAGAGATCTCTCCAGATACTATGGCTACACCTTC. Translating gives CATSRDLSRYYGYTF.

This chain links TRBV19 with TRBJ1-5; D uncertain. The CDR3 length is 17 residues. With 5 bases removed from V and 4 bases from J, the gap between germline ends came to 21 bases. Germline V gene data show CDR1 as LNHDA and CDR2 as SQIVND (reference sequence). As DNA, the CDR3 is TGTGCCAGTAGTGCAGGTTCCCCTTTTTACATTAATCAGCCCCAGCATTTT. Translation gives CASSAGSPFYINQPQHF.

The V and J genes are TRBV20-1 and TRBJ2-3; D is ambiguous. The germline CDR1 and CDR2 sequences are DFQATT and SNEGSKA (reference sequence). Trimming pared 6 bases from V and 11 bases from J, leaving 15 bases between. This CDR3 region has 11 residues. The DNA for the CDR3 is TGCAGTGCCTGGAGTGCTCGGGTGCAGTATTTT. Translated, it gives CSAWSARVQYF.

This rearrangement joins TRBV6-5 to TRBJ1-1; no reliable D call. The CDR3 contains 13 residues. In germline, CDR1 is MNHEY, CDR2 SVGAGI. V gave up 7 bases and J gave up 3 bases, with 12 bases separating them. In nucleotides, the CDR3 is TGTGCCAGCATGTTCCAGACTTACACTGAAGCTTTCTTT. The encoded protein is CASMFQTYTEAFF.

This chain connects TRBV30 to TRBJ2-7; D perhaps matches TRBD1 (6 bases). Trimming removed 5 bases from V and 6 bases from J, with 11 bases in between. Germline V gene data show CDR1 as GTSNPN and CDR2 as SVGIG (reference sequence). The CDR3 spans 11 residues. CDR3 in amino acids: CAWLTGAEQYF. The CDR3 DNA reads TGTGCCTGGTTGACAGGAGCCGAGCAGTACTTC. The full variable domain, with the rest looked up from reference TRBV30 and TRBJ2-7, is SQTIHQWPATLVQPVGSPLSLECTVEGTSNPNLYWYRQAAGRGLQLLFYSVGIGQISSEVPQNLSASRPQDRQFILSSKKLLLSDSGFYLCAWLTGAEQYFGPGTRLTVT.

CDR3: CASSIHTDTQYF. The CDR3 DNA is TGTGCCAGCAGTATCCACACAGATACGCAGTATTTT. This sequence joins TRBV6-5 and TRBJ2-3; no reliable D call. V shed 5 bases and J shed 2 bases, with 5 bases lying between them. Germline CDR1 reads MNHEY; CDR2 reads SVGAGI. The CDR3 is 12 amino acids.

This clone was counted once. One end of the junction does not line up with germline, which may come from a read error. The chain joins TRBV3-1 (or the pseudogene TRBV3-2) to TRBJ2-1; D is possibly TRBD2 (5 bases). This CDR3 comprises 12 residues. Looked up from germline, CDR1 is LGHDT and CDR2 is YNNKEL (reference sequence). In DNA, the CDR3 is TGTGCCAGCAGCCGCTCAAGAAGGGAGCCGTTCTTC. This gives the protein CASSRSRREPFF.

This clone came up a few times. The chain uses TRBV3-1 (or the pseudogene TRBV3-2) and TRBJ2-7; possibly TRBD2 for D (5 bases). Trimming stripped 5 bases from V and 9 bases from J, with 17 bases between. The CDR3 contains 13 residues. Germline CDR1 and CDR2: LGHDT and YNNKEL (reference sequence). CDR3 DNA sequence: TGTGCCAGCAGCTTACAACGGACTTCTGGGCAGTACTTC. Residues: CASSLQRTSGQYF.

The genes are TRBV7-3 and TRBJ2-7; 10 bases agree with TRBD1. CDR1 and CDR2 from the germline V gene are SGHTA and FQGTGA. The J segment lost 4 bases and the V segment lost 3 bases, leaving 6 bases of the junction unmatched. CDR3 length: 15 amino acids. Here the CDR3 DNA reads TGTGCCAGCAGCTTGACCGGGACAGGGGAATACGAGCAGTACTTC. Translating gives CASSLTGTGEYEQYF.

V gene TRBV3-1 (or the pseudogene TRBV3-2) combines with J gene TRBJ2-5, with 7 bases that match TRBD1. CDR1 and CDR2 from the germline V gene are LGHDT and YNNKEL (reference sequence). J lost 5 bases, V lost 1 base, and 10 bases had no gene match. The CDR3 runs 16 residues. CDR3 sequence (DNA): TGTGCCAGCAGCCAAGCTCCCGGGACAGCAGCGGAGACCCAGTACTTC. It is translated as CASSQAPGTAAETQYF.

This rearrangement joins TRBV20-1 to TRBJ2-3, with a weak D call TRBD1 (6 bases). CDR1 DFQATT and CDR2 SNEGSKA come from the germline V gene (reference sequence). The CDR3 sequence is 11 residues long. Trimming removed 8 bases at V and 5 bases at J, with 11 bases between. CDR3 region: CSSDRKDTQYF. The DNA of the CDR3 is TGCAGTTCGGACAGAAAAGATACGCAGTATTTT.

CDR3 protein: CASSLGRTSGGGETQYF. CDR3 DNA: TGTGCCAGCAGCTTAGGGAGGACTAGCGGGGGAGGGGAGACCCAGTACTTC. The chain is built from TRBV11-2 and TRBJ2-5; 13 bases are a match to TRBD2. This CDR3 spans 17 amino acids. The V and J ends lost 1 base and 5 bases, in that order; junction bases with no gene match: 7. The V gene's germline CDR1 is SGHAT and CDR2 FQNNGV. Combining the CDR3 with reference TRBV11-2 and TRBJ2-5 gives the whole variable domain EAGVAQSPRYKIIEKRQSVAFWCNPISGHATLYWYQQILGQGPKLLIQFQNNGVVDDSQLPKDRFSAERLKGVDSTLKIQPAKLEDSAVYLCASSLGRTSGGGETQYFGPGTRLLVL.

DNA for the CDR3: TGTGCCAGCAGCGTAGCCTGGACAGGATACGAGCAGTACTTC. Its protein product is CASSVAWTGYEQYF. The chain employs TRBV9 and TRBJ2-7; the match to TRBD1 covers 7 bases. V shed 0 bases, J shed 4 bases, and the junction held 4 bases outside the gene matches. CDR1 SGDLS and CDR2 YYNGEE come from the germline V gene. CDR3 length: 14 amino acids.

A word on this clone: Within the sample, other DNA sequences also encode this same CDR3. The chain combines TRBV18 with TRBJ1-4; D is undetermined. V lost 6 bases and J 0 bases, leaving 8 bases between the germline ends. The CDR3 sequence is 14 residues long. CDR1 is KGHSH and CDR2 is LQKENI in the germline V gene. CDR3: CASSPETTNEKLFF. The CDR3 region has the DNA TGTGCCAGCTCGCCAGAGACAACTAATGAAAAACTGTTTTTT.

The chain links TRBV7-9 to TRBJ1-1; no clear D. This CDR3 is built from 10 residues. Trimming cost V 8 bases and J 7 bases, with 8 bases left between them. Germline lookup yields CDR1 SEHNR and CDR2 FQNEAQ (reference sequence). The CDR3 DNA sequence: TGTGCCAGCGGCCTCAATGAAGCTTTCTTT. Protein product: CASGLNEAFF. The full variable domain, in which reference TRBV7-9 and TRBJ1-1 provide the parts outside the CDR3, is DTGVSQNPRHKITKRGQNVTFRCDPISEHNRLYWYRQTLGQGPEFLTYFQNEAQLEKSRLLSDRFSAERPKGSFSTLEIQRTEQGDSAMYLCASGLNEAFFGQGTRLTVV.

The gene calls are TRBV11-2 and TRBJ2-1; D might be TRBD1 (5 bases). This CDR3 has 13 residues. Trimming stripped 0 bases from V and 12 bases from J, with 12 bases between. The germline CDR1 and CDR2 sequences are SGHAT and FQNNGV. The CDR3 loop reads CASSLEASRGQFF. The CDR3 DNA reads TGTGCCAGCAGCTTAGAGGCATCAAGGGGGCAGTTCTTC.

This clone was seen more than once but under ten times. V is TRBV7-9 and J is TRBJ2-7; TRBD1 aligns across 7 bases. V gave up 5 bases and J gave up 5 bases; unmatched junction bases: 9. The V gene's germline CDR1 is SEHNR and CDR2 FQNEAQ (reference sequence). This CDR3 is built from 14 residues. CDR3 protein: CASSDGRGQHEQYF. CDR3 DNA: TGTGCCAGCAGCGACGGTAGGGGGCAGCACGAGCAGTACTTC.

The rearrangement uses TRBV5-6 and TRBJ2-7; weak D call: TRBD1 (6 bases). Trimming cost V 8 bases and J 2 bases, with 17 bases left between them. CDR1 is SGHDT and CDR2 is YYEEEE in the germline V gene. CDR3 size: 14 residues. In DNA form, the CDR3 reads TGTGCCAGTTATCAAGTTGGACAGCCCTACGAGCAGTACTTC. Translation gives CASYQVGQPYEQYF.

The chain recombines TRBV5-1 with TRBJ2-1; 12 positions match TRBD2. The CDR3 is 15 residues long. The junction had 9 bases not matched to a gene; V was cut back by 7 bases and J by 7 bases. Germline loops: CDR1 SGHRS, CDR2 YFSETQ. CDR3 DNA sequence: TGCGCCAGCCAACCTAGCGGGAGGGCGTGGAATGAGCAGTTCTTC. Translation gives CASQPSGRAWNEQFF.

The CDR3 loop reads CASRTGVLRAFF. In DNA, the CDR3 is TGTGCCAGCAGGACAGGGGTTCTTCGGGCTTTCTTT. This rearrangement joins TRBV6-5 to TRBJ1-1; 8 bases line up with TRBD1. Germline CDR1 is MNHEY and CDR2 is SVGAGI. V was pared by 6 bases and J by 11 bases, with 8 bases of the junction left unmatched. The CDR3 is made up of 12 amino acids.

The rearrangement uses TRBV5-5 and TRBJ2-7; 16 nucleotides agree with TRBD2. Trimming cost V 4 bases and J 6 bases; bases outside gene matches: 4. The CDR3 runs to 15 residues. The germline gives CDR1 SGHKS, CDR2 YYEKEE (reference sequence). This CDR3 is CASSRGLAGGTEQYF. CDR3 nucleotide sequence: TGTGCCAGCAGCAGGGGACTAGCGGGAGGGACCGAGCAGTACTTC.

The chain has TRBV24-1 and TRBJ2-4; no clear D. Germline CDR1 is KGHDR and CDR2 is SFDVKD. Deletions cut 3 bases from V and 0 bases from J, with 5 bases between. The CDR3 consists of 14 residues. CDR3 sequence: CATSDPGAKNIQYF. The CDR3 DNA is TGTGCCACCAGTGATCCCGGAGCCAAAAACATTCAGTACTTC.

The V gene is TRBV11-2, the J gene TRBJ1-1; D gene ambiguous. CDR1 is SGHAT, CDR2 FQNNGV, per germline. The CDR3 spans 15 residues. Trimming stripped 2 bases from V and 8 bases from J, with 18 bases between. For the CDR3, the DNA is TGTGCCAGCAGCTTAAGCCTCGGCAGTAGACTCGAAGCTTTCTTT. This sequence encodes CASSLSLGSRLEAFF.

The V call is TRBV29-1, the J call TRBJ2-7, with TRBD1 identical over 11 bases. Germline CDR1 reads SQVTM; CDR2 reads ANQGSEA. The CDR3 consists of 13 residues. Unmatched junction bases numbered 5, after V lost 7 bases and J lost 3 bases. The CDR3 loop reads CSGSGTGGYEQYF. The CDR3, as DNA: TGCAGCGGATCCGGGACAGGGGGCTACGAGCAGTACTTC.